Presented here are 17 T cell receptor beta chains from one specimen sequenced in a study of blood T cell repertoires in COVID-19. The method was immunoSEQ multiplex PCR; TCRdb's version includes in-frame clones alone and lacks a portion of them. The table lists 160,000 or so clones, over 80% of them singletons. Input material: peripheral blood. The receptor source for this set is a man in his 70s who had recovered from COVID-19.

The chain employs TRBV24-1 and TRBJ1-1, with TRBD1 identical over 10 bases. V lost 4 bases and J lost 4; bases outside the gene matches: 5. This CDR3 has 15 amino acids. CDR1 is KGHDR, CDR2 SFDVKD, per germline. CDR3 residues: CATSDRQGARTEAFF. The CDR3, as DNA: TGTGCCACCAGTGACCGACAGGGGGCGCGCACTGAAGCTTTCTTT.

The sample holds one count of this clone. The gene calls are TRBV7-2 and TRBJ1-3; D perhaps matches TRBD1 (5 bases). The V end was cut by 1 base, the J end by 1 base, with 11 bases between. The CDR3 sequence is 16 residues long. Per the germline V gene, CDR1 is SGHTA and CDR2 is FQGNSA. The CDR3 protein is CASSLGGGRSGNTIYF. The DNA for the CDR3 is TGTGCCAGCAGCTTAGGGGGCGGAAGGTCTGGAAACACCATATATTTT.

This sequence joins TRBV5-1 and TRBJ2-7, with D possibly being TRBD1 (5 bases). Germline values: CDR1 SGHRS, CDR2 YFSETQ. The CDR3 covers 13 residues. V gave up 2 bases and J gave up 3 bases, with 9 bases separating them. DNA of the CDR3: TGCGCCAGCAGCTTAGACAGACGCTACGAGCAGTACTTC. Translated, it gives CASSLDRRYEQYF.

V gene TRBV6-5 combines with J gene TRBJ2-7; 9 bases agree with TRBD1. The germline gives CDR1 MNHEY, CDR2 SVGAGI. The ends lost 7 bases at V and 4 bases at J; junction bases unmatched: 11. CDR3 length: 15 amino acids. CDR3 in DNA: TGTGCCAGCACCAGCTCCGGGACAGGGCTTTACGAGCAGTACTTC. As protein: CASTSSGTGLYEQYF.

The rearrangement uses TRBV19 and TRBJ2-1, with D possibly being TRBD2 (6 bases). Germline CDR1 is LNHDA and CDR2 is SQIVND (reference sequence). The ends were cut back, 7 bases at V and 9 bases at J, with 19 bases in the middle. The CDR3 is 14 residues long. DNA of the CDR3: TGTGCCAGTAATCCGTCGGGGGTGGACTCTGAGCAGTTCTTC. Its translation: CASNPSGVDSEQFF.

The J gene is TRBJ1-4, the V gene TRBV5-6; D not certain. Germline values: CDR1 SGHDT, CDR2 YYEEEE. This CDR3 region has 15 residues. V was shortened by 4 bases and J by 7 bases, with 17 bases between the two germline ends. The CDR3 bases are TGTGCCAGCAGCACAAGCCCACTAAGCGTTGAAAAACTGTTTTTT. The encoded protein is CASSTSPLSVEKLFF. Supplemented by reference TRBV5-6 and TRBJ1-4, the full variable domain reads DAGVTQSPTHLIKTRGQQVTLRCSPKSGHDTVSWYQQALGQGPQFIFQYYEEEERQRGNFPDRFSGHQFPNYSSELNVNALLLGDSALYLCASSTSPLSVEKLFFGSGTQLSVL.

The V and J genes are TRBV5-1 and TRBJ2-5; 7 bases match TRBD2. The J segment lost 6 bases and the V segment lost 4 bases, leaving 9 bases of the junction unmatched. The germline gives CDR1 SGHRS, CDR2 YFSETQ. There are 14 residues in the CDR3. The CDR3 sequence: CASSRTAGAQTQYF. In DNA form, the CDR3 reads TGCGCCAGCAGCCGGACGGCGGGAGCGCAGACCCAGTACTTC.

V usage is TRBV5-1 and J usage is TRBJ2-7; 11 bases fit TRBD1. Germline assignment: CDR1 SGHRS and CDR2 YFSETQ. V trimming: 4 bases; J trimming: 5 bases; junction bases outside the gene matches: 5. This CDR3 has 14 residues. The CDR3 is CASSRDRGSHEQYF. In nucleotides, the CDR3 is TGCGCCAGCAGCCGGGACAGGGGGTCCCACGAGCAGTACTTC.

The rearrangement uses TRBV9 and TRBJ2-2, with 7 bases lining up with TRBD1. This CDR3 contains 18 residues. Germline V gene sequence: CDR1 SGDLS, CDR2 YYNGEE. The V and J ends lost 0 bases and 1 base, in that order; junction bases with no gene match: 9. This chain's CDR3 is CASSVGQGDALNTGELFF. CDR3 in DNA: TGTGCCAGCAGCGTAGGGCAGGGGGACGCTCTGAACACCGGGGAGCTGTTTTTT.

This sequence joins TRBV9 and TRBJ1-2, with 9 positions matching TRBD1. The CDR3 covers 15 residues. Germline V CDR1 and CDR2: SGDLS, YYNGEE. The J segment lost 7 bases and the V segment lost 0 bases, leaving 7 bases of the junction unmatched. The CDR3 DNA reads TGTGCCAGCAGCGTAGACCAGGGACAGGGCTTTGGCTACACCTTC. Translating it yields CASSVDQGQGFGYTF.

The CDR3 spells CASGDRAFGNYGYTF. The CDR3 DNA is TGCGCCAGCGGGGACAGGGCCTTCGGTAACTATGGCTACACCTTC. V is TRBV10-2 and J is TRBJ1-2; 9 bases are a match to TRBD1. This CDR3 comprises 15 residues. CDR1 is WSHSY and CDR2 is SAAADI in the germline V gene. V lost 8 bases to trimming and J lost 1 base; unmatched junction nucleotides: 8.

The chain joins TRBV18 to TRBJ2-5; TRBD2 matches 12 bases. V lost 6 bases, J lost 1 base, and 9 bases stayed unmatched. The CDR3 has 17 amino acids. Germline V gene sequence: CDR1 KGHSH, CDR2 LQKENI. This chain's CDR3 is CASSPIRLAGVQETQYF. In DNA, the CDR3 is TGTGCCAGCTCCCCTATCCGACTAGCGGGAGTCCAAGAGACCCAGTACTTC. The full variable domain, rest sourced from reference TRBV18 and TRBJ2-5, is NAGVMQNPRHLVRRRGQEARLRCSPMKGHSHVYWYRQLPEEGLKFMVYLQKENIIDESGMPKERFSAEFPKEGPSILRIQQVVRGDSAAYFCASSPIRLAGVQETQYFGPGTRLLVL.

This clone has more than one count but fewer than ten. This chain connects TRBV25-1 to TRBJ2-1, with 8 positions matching TRBD2. V lost 3 bases, J lost 3 bases, and 4 bases stayed unmatched. CDR3 size: 15 residues. The germline V gene has CDR1 MGHDK and CDR2 SYGVNS. CDR3 protein: CASSEIAGFYNEQFF. As DNA, the CDR3 is TGTGCCAGCAGTGAGATAGCGGGATTCTACAATGAGCAGTTCTTC.

The chain recombines TRBV15 with TRBJ2-1, with D tentatively TRBD1 (5 bases). Looked up from germline, CDR1 is LNHNV and CDR2 is YYDKDF (reference sequence). V was shortened by 2 bases and J by 3 bases, with 14 bases between the two germline ends. The CDR3 loop spans 16 amino acids. DNA of the CDR3: TGTGCCACCAGCAGAAGAAGTACAGGACGCTACAATGAGCAGTTCTTC. Residues: CATSRRSTGRYNEQFF.

The J gene is TRBJ2-7, the V gene TRBV9; 9 bases align to TRBD1. CDR1 is SGDLS, CDR2 YYNGEE, per germline. The CDR3 is 15 residues long. V dropped 0 bases and J dropped 7; count of bases not matched to a gene: 8. CDR3 residues: CASSVEHRGRREQYF. The DNA for the CDR3 is TGTGCCAGCAGCGTAGAGCACAGGGGGCGCCGGGAGCAGTACTTC.

The chain couples TRBV6-2 or TRBV6-3 to TRBJ2-4; possible D gene TRBD1, 6 bases. The CDR3 has 15 amino acids. V lost 5 bases and J lost 3, with 14 bases in between. Germline V CDR1 and CDR2: MNHEY, SVGEGT. For the CDR3, the DNA is TGTGCCAGCAGTGGGGAAGGACAGTTCAAAAACATTCAGTACTTC. Its protein product is CASSGEGQFKNIQYF.

The gene calls are TRBV6-1 and TRBJ2-3; D possibly corresponds to TRBD2 (5 bases). The germline gives CDR1 MNHNS, CDR2 SASEGT. The CDR3 totals 14 residues. V lost 3 bases and J lost 4, with 11 bases in between. The CDR3 sequence: CASSESGTPDTQYF. The CDR3 DNA follows: TGTGCCAGCAGTGAGTCGGGAACCCCAGATACGCAGTATTTT.